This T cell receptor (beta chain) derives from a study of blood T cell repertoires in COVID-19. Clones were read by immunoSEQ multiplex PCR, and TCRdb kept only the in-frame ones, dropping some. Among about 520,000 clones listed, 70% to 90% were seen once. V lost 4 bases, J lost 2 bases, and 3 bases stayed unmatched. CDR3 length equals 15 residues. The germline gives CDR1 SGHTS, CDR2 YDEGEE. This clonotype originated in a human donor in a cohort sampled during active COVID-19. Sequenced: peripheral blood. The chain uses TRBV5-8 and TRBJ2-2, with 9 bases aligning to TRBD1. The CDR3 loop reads CASSQDRGNTGELFF. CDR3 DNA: TGTGCCAGCAGCCAGGACAGGGGAAACACCGGGGAGCTGTTTTTT. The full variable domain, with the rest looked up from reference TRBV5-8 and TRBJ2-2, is EAGVTQSPTHLIKTRGQQATLRCSPISGHTSVYWYQQALGLGLQFLLWYDEGEERNRGNFPPRFSGRQFPNYSSELNVNALELEDSALYLCASSQDRGNTGELFFGEGSRLTVL.